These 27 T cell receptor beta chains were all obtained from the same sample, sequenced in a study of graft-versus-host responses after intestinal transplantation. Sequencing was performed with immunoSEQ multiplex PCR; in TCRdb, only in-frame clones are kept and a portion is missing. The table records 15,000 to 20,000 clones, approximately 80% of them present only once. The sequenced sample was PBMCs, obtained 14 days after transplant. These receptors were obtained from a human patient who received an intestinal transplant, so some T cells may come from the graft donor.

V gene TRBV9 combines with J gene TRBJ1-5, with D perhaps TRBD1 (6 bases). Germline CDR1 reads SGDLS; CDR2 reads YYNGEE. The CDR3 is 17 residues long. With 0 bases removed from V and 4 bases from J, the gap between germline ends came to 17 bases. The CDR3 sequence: CASSVGVPRGRNQPQHF. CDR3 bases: TGTGCCAGCAGCGTAGGGGTGCCGAGGGGGAGAAATCAGCCCCAGCATTTT.

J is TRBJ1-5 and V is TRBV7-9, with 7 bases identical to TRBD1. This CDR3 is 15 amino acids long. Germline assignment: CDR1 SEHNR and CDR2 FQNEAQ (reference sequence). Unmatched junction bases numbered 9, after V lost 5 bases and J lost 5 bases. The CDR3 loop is CASSTDREPDQPQHF. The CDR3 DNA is TGTGCCAGCAGCACAGACAGGGAGCCGGATCAGCCCCAGCATTTT.

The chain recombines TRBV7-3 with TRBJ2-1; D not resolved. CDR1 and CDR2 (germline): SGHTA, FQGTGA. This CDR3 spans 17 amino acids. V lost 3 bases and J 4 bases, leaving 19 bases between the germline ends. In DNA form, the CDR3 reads TGTGCCAGCAGCTTGACTGCCAACCCCATGGGGTACAATGAGCAGTTCTTC. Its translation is CASSLTANPMGYNEQFF.

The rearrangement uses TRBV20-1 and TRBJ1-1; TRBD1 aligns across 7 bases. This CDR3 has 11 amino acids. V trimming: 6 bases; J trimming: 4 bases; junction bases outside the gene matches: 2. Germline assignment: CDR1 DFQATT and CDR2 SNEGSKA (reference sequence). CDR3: CSATGSTEAFF. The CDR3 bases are TGCAGTGCGACAGGGAGCACTGAAGCTTTCTTT.

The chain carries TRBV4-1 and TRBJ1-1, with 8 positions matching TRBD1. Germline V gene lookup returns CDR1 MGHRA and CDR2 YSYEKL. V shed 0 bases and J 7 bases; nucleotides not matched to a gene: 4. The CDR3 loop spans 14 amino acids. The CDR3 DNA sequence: TGCGCCAGCAGCCAAGAGCCAGGGGGCAATGAAGCTTTCTTT. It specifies CASSQEPGGNEAFF.

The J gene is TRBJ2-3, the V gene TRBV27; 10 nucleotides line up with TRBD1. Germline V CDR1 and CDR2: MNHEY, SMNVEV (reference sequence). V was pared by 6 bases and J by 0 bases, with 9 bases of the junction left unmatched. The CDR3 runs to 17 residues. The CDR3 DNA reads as TGTGCCAGCAGCAGACAGGGGGCAGGTGTGAGCACAGATACGCAGTATTTT. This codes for CASSRQGAGVSTDTQYF.

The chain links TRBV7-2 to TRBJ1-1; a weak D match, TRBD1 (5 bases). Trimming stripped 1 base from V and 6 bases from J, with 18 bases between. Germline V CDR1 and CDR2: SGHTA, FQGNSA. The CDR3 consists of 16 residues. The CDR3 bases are TGTGCCAGCAGCTTAGTACCCCAGGGAGCTTCATCTGAAGCTTTCTTT. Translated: CASSLVPQGASSEAFF.

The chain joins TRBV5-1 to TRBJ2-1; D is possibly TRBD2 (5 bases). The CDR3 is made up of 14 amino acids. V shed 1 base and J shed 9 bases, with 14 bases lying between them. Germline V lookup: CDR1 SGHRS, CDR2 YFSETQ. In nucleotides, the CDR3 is TGCGCCAGCAGCTTGAGTTTCGGTCTAGCTGAGCAGTTCTTC. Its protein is CASSLSFGLAEQFF.

CDR3 loop: CASSRRATGSDTQYF. The CDR3, as DNA: TGTGCCAGCAGCCGCCGTGCAACAGGGTCGGATACGCAGTATTTT. This rearrangement joins TRBV5-6 to TRBJ2-3; D possibly corresponds to TRBD1 (6 bases). From germline, CDR1 is SGHDT and CDR2 YYEEEE. Trimming removed 4 bases at V and 6 bases at J, with 18 bases between. The CDR3 consists of 15 residues.

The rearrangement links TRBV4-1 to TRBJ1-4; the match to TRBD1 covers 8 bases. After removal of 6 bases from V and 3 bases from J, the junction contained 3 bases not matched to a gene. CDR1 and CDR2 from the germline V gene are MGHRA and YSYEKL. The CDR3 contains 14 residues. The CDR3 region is CASRQGGSNEKLFF. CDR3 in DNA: TGCGCCAGCAGACAGGGGGGGTCTAATGAAAAACTGTTTTTT.

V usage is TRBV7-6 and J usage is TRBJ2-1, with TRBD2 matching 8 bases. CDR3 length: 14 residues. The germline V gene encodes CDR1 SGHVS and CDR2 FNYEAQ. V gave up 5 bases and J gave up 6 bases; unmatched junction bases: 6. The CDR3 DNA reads TGTGCCAGCAGCAGCGGGAGTAGTTTCAATGAGCAGTTCTTC. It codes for CASSSGSSFNEQFF. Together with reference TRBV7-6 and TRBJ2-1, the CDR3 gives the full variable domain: GAGVSQSPRYKVTKRGQDVALRCDPISGHVSLYWYRQALGQGPEFLTYFNYEAQQDKSGLPNDRFSAERPEGSISTLTIQRTEQRDSAMYRCASSSGSSFNEQFFGPGTRLTVL.

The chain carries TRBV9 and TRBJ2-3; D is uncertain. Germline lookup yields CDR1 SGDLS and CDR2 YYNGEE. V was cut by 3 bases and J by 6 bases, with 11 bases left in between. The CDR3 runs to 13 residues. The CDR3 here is CASSARDGDTQYF. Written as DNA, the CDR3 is TGTGCCAGCAGCGCGAGAGATGGGGATACGCAGTATTTT.

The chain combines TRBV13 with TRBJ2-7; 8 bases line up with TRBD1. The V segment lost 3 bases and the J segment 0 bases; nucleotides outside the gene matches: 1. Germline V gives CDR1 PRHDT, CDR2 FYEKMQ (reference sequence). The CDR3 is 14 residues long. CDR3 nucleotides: TGTGCCAGCAGCTTGACAGGGGTCTCCTACGAGCAGTACTTC. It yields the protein CASSLTGVSYEQYF.

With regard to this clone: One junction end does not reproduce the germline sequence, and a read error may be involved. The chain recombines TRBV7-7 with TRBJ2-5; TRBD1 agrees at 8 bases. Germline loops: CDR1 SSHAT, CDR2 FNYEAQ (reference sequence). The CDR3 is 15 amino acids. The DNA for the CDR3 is TGTGCTAGCAGCGTAAACCAGGGGGCGCCAGAGACCCAGTACTTC. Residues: CASSVNQGAPETQYF.

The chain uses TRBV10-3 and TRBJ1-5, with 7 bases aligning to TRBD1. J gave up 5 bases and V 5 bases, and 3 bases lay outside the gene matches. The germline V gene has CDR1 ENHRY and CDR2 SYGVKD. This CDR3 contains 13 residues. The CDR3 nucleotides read TGTGCCATCAGTACAGGGGAAGATCAGCCCCAGCATTTT. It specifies CAISTGEDQPQHF.

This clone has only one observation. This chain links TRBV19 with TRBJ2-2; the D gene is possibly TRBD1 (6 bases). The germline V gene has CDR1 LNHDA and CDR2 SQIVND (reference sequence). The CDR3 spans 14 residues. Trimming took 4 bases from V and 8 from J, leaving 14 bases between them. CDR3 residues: CASSTGVAIGELFF. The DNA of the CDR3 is TGTGCCAGTAGTACAGGGGTAGCGATAGGGGAGCTGTTTTTT.

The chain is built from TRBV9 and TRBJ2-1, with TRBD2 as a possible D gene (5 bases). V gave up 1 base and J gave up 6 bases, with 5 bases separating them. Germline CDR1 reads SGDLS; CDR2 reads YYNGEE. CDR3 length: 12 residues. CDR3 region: CASSVTSNEQFF. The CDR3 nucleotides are TGTGCCAGCAGCGTAACTAGCAATGAGCAGTTCTTC.

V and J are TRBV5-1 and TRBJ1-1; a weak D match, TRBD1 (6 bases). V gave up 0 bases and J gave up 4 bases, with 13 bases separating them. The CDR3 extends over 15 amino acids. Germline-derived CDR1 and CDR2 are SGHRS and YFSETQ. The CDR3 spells CASSLAPRGGTEAFF. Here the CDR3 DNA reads TGCGCCAGCAGCTTGGCCCCACGAGGGGGCACTGAAGCTTTCTTT.

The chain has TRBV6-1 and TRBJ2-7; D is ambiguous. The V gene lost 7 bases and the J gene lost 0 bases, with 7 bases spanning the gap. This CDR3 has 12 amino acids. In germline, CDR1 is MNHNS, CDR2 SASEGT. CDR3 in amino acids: CASTRVSYEQYF. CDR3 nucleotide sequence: TGTGCCAGCACTCGGGTCTCCTACGAGCAGTACTTC.

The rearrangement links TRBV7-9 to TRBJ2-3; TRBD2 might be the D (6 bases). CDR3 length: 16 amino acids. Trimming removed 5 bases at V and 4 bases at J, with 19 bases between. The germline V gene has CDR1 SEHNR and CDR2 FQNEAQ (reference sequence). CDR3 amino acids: CASSPPQGGKADTQYF. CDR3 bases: TGTGCCAGCAGCCCCCCGCAGGGAGGTAAGGCAGATACGCAGTATTTT.

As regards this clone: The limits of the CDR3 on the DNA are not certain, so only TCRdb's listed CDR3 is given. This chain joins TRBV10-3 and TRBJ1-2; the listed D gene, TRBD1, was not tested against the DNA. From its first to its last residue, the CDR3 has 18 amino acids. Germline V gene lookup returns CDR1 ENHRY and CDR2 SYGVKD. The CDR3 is CAISSFGQGATRVYGHTF.

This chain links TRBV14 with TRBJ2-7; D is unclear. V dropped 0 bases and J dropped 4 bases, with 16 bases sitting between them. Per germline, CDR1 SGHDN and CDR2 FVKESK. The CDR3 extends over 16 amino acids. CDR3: CASSQELSRLGYEQYF. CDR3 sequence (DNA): TGTGCCAGCAGCCAAGAACTTTCGAGGTTAGGATACGAGCAGTACTTC.

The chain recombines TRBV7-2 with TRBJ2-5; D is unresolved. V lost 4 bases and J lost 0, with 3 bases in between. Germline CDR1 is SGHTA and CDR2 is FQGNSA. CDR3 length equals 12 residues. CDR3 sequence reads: CASSYYQETQYF. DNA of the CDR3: TGTGCCAGCAGCTATTACCAAGAGACCCAGTACTTC.

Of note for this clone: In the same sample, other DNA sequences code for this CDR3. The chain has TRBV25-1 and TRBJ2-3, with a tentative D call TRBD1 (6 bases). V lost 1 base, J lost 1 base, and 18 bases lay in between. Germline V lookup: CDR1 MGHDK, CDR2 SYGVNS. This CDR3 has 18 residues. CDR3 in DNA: TGTGCCAGCAGTGAATTATCGGCGGGTTGGGGGCGCACAGATACGCAGTATTTT. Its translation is CASSELSAGWGRTDTQYF.

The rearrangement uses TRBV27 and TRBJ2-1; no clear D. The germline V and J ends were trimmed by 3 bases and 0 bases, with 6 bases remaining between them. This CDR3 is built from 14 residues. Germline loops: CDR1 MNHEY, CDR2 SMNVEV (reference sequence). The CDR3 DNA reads TGTGCCAGCAGTTTGAGTGTCTCCTACAATGAGCAGTTCTTC. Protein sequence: CASSLSVSYNEQFF.

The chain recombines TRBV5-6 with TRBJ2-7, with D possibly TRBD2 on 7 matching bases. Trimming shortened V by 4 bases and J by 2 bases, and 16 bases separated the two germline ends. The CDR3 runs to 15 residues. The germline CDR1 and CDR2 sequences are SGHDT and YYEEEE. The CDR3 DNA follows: TGTGCCAGCAGCGCGGGGGCGGGGGCTGCCTACGAGCAGTACTTC. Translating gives CASSAGAGAAYEQYF.

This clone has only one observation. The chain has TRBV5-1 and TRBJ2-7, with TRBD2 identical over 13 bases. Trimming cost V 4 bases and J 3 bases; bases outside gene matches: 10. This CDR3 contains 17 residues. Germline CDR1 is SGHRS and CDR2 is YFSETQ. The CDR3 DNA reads TGCGCCAGCAGCCCCACCCCGACTAGCGGGAGGATCTACGAGCAGTACTTC. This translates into CASSPTPTSGRIYEQYF.